Listed below are T cell receptor beta chains from one sample, sequenced in a study of shared clonotypes between healthy human individuals. Libraries were prepared by immunoSEQ multiplex PCR; TCRdb keeps only in-frame clonotypes and omits some of them. The data contain a few hundred thousand clones, roughly 91% of them singletons. Sequencing used memory CD8+ T cells sorted from blood. Source of these receptors: a man aged 18 to 30 in good health. CDR3s include the opening cysteine and the closing phenylalanine or tryptophan. D genes are given only for firm matches. Size values are once, few and many counts, or a class for expanded clones, and some rows have none.

TRBV11-2	.	TRBD2	TRBJ2-1	TGTGCCAGCAGCTTACGGACCGGGACTAGTCCCCTCTACAATGAGCAGTTCTTC	CASSLRTGTSPLYNEQFF
TRBV6-1	.	.	TRBJ2-7	TGTGCCAGCAGTGAACCAGGGAACGAGCAGTACTTC	CASSEPGNEQYF
TRBV27	.	TRBD1	TRBJ2-7	TGTGCCAGCAGTGGGACAGGGATACCCTACGAGCAGTACTTC	CASSGTGIPYEQYF
TRBV14	.	TRBD1	TRBJ1-4	TGTGCCAGCAGCCAGGGACAGGTGGGGCTAAGCGAAAAACTGTTTTTT	CASSQGQVGLSEKLFF
TRBV4-1	.	.	TRBJ2-2	TGCGCCAGCAGCCAAGAAGGGCCCGGGGAGCTGTTTTTT	CASSQEGPGELFF
TRBV19	.	TRBD1	TRBJ1-5	TGTGCCAGTAGTGGGACGACAGGGAGAAATCAGCCCCAGCATTTT	CASSGTTGRNQPQHF
TRBV11-2	.	TRBD2	TRBJ2-7	TGTGCCAGCAGCTCCACTAGCGGGGCCTACGAGCAGTACTTC	CASSSTSGAYEQYF
TRBV2	.	.	TRBJ2-7	TGTGCCAGCTGGAGGGAGGCCTCTGAGCAGTACTTC	CASWREASEQYF
TRBV27	.	.	TRBJ1-2	TGTGCCAGCAGTCTCGTGGCCGGGGGTGGCTACACCTTC	CASSLVAGGGYTF
TRBV6-4	.	.	TRBJ2-5	TGTGCCAGCAGTGACTCGGTATATGTCGGGACCCAGTACTTC	CASSDSVYVGTQYF
TRBV6-5	.	TRBD2	TRBJ2-1	TGTGCCAGCAGTTTGCTAGCGGGAGACGATTACAATGAGCAGTTCTTC	CASSLLAGDDYNEQFF
TRBV4-3	.	.	TRBJ2-1	TGCGCCAGCAGCCAAGATTGGGGGGACAGCTCCTACAATGAGCAGTTCTTC	CASSQDWGDSSYNEQFF
TRBV25-1	.	.	TRBJ2-5	TGTGCCAGCAGTGTTCCAGGTGGGGAGACCCAGTACTTC	CASSVPGGETQYF
TRBV9	.	.	TRBJ2-7	TGTGCCAGCAGCGTAGCCGGGGGTCACTACGAGCAGTACTTC	CASSVAGGHYEQYF
TRBV6-5	.	TRBD2	TRBJ2-3	TGTGCCAGCAGTTACCTAGCGGGGGGGAGGGATATGCAGTATTTT	CASSYLAGGRDMQYF
TRBV7-9	.	.	TRBJ2-7	TGTGCCACCAAGCCTCCGATTACCTACGAGCAGTACTTC	CATKPPITYEQYF
TRBV12-5	.	TRBD1	TRBJ1-1	TGTGCTAGTGGTGTGCCAGGGGGCCGCAACACTGAAGCTTTCTTT	CASGVPGGRNTEAFF
TRBV5-1	once	TRBD1	TRBJ2-7	TGCGCCAGCAGCTATGGACAGGGCCTCTACGAGCAGTACTTC	CASSYGQGLYEQYF
TRBV10-3	.	TRBD1	TRBJ2-2	TGTGCCATCCCCGGGACAGGAAACACCGGGGAGCTGTTTTTT	CAIPGTGNTGELFF
TRBV30	.	.	TRBJ2-4	TGTGCCTGGGGGGAGGAAAATTGGGCCAAAAACATTCAGTACTTC	CAWGEENWAKNIQYF
TRBV11-2	.	.	TRBJ2-3	TGTGCCAGCAGCCCCTCGGGGGAAACATGGGATACGCAGTATTTT	CASSPSGETWDTQYF
TRBV28	.	.	TRBJ1-1	TGTGCCAGCAGTTTAATTGAGAACACTGAAGCTTTCTTT	CASSLIENTEAFF
TRBV6-5	.	TRBD1	TRBJ2-7	TGTGCCAGCAGTTACTGGGACAGCCTCTCCTACGAGCAGTACTTC	CASSYWDSLSYEQYF
TRBV6-5	.	.	TRBJ2-5	TGTGCCAGCAGTTACTCAGAAGGGTATGGGGAGACCCAGTACTTC	CASSYSEGYGETQYF
TRBV28	.	.	TRBJ2-5	TGTGCCAGCAGTTGGGCGGGAGAGACCCAGTACTTC	CASSWAGETQYF
TRBV7-9	.	.	TRBJ2-7	TGTGCCAGCAGCTTAGTAGGTTACGGGACTCCCTCGGAGAACGAGCAGTACTTC	CASSLVGYGTPSENEQYF
TRBV27	.	.	TRBJ1-1	TGTGCCAGCAGCCTCGGAAGAGGGACGGGAATGAACACTGAAGCTTTCTTT	CASSLGRGTGMNTEAFF
TRBV7-8	.	TRBD2	TRBJ2-1	TGTGCCAGCAGCTTCTCTAGCGGGAGTTCAAATGAGCAGTTCTTC	CASSFSSGSSNEQFF
TRBV7-9	once	.	TRBJ2-3	TGTGCCAGCATCGGGGGGACAGTACCGGATACGCAGTATTTT	CASIGGTVPDTQYF
TRBV10-1	.	.	TRBJ1-1	TGCGCCAGCAGCTCAGGGTGGGGAACTGAAGCTTTCTTT	CASSSGWGTEAFF
TRBV2	.	TRBD2	TRBJ2-1	TGTGCCAGCAGAACTAGCGGGGGGGCTTACAATGAGCAGTTCTTC	CASRTSGGAYNEQFF
TRBV27	.	.	TRBJ2-4	TGTGCCAGCAGTCACATTGCGGGGAGGGGGAACATTCAGTACTTC	CASSHIAGRGNIQYF
TRBV4-1	.	.	TRBJ1-3	TGCGCCAGCAGCGTCCGATACTTAATCTCTGGAAACACCATATATTTT	CASSVRYLISGNTIYF
TRBV2	.	.	TRBJ1-1	TGTGCCAGCAGCGTCACTCCAGAAGCTTTCTTT	CASSVTPEAFF
TRBV6-1	.	TRBD1	TRBJ1-1	TGTGCCAGCAGTGAATGGACAGGGGTTGAAGCTTTCTTT	CASSEWTGVEAFF
TRBV7-7	.	.	TRBJ2-2	TGTGCTAGCAGCTTAGAACCCACGACCCCCACCGGGGAGCTGTTTTTT	CASSLEPTTPTGELFF
TRBV6-5	few	.	TRBJ1-2	TGTGCCAGCAGGCCCATCAGGGGCTATGGCTACACCTTC	CASRPIRGYGYTF
TRBV13	.	.	TRBJ2-7	TGTGCCAGCAGCTTGCACAGTCCCTACGAGCAGTACTTC	CASSLHSPYEQYF
TRBV6-5	.	TRBD1	TRBJ1-2	TGTGCCAGCAGTACGCCCGGGACAGGGTATGGCTACACCTTC	CASSTPGTGYGYTF